This T cell receptor beta chain emerged from a study of cytomegalovirus exposure and HLA in healthy donors. On the study more broadly: Caucasian-associated ancestry cluster membership applied to over 80% of some 400 genotyped donors. Study outcomes and limitations: The authors assumed roughly uniform sequencing depth across donors for presence/absence analyses. Previously analyzed data showed that most TCR beta V segments were productive at a frequency of about 90% or about 30%.

V was shortened by 2 bases and J by 1 base, with 11 bases between the two germline ends. In germline, CDR1 is MNHEY, CDR2 SMNVEV (reference sequence). The CDR3 is 15 residues long. Researchers ran the PCR with 60 Vbeta and 13 Jbeta primers. The table came from immunoSEQ multiplex PCR; TCRdb's copy has only in-frame clones and leaves some out. The sample holds fewer than 200,000 clones, 65% to 70% seen once. This clone was counted a single time. Its antigen remains unknown. The TCR comes from a woman aged 18-29 years in good health and CMV-seropositive. The sequenced material came from PBMCs. The chain joins TRBV27 to TRBJ1-1; the D gene is possibly TRBD1 (5 bases). CDR3 residues: CASSLKGPTNTEAFF. As DNA, the CDR3 is TGTGCCAGCAGTTTAAAGGGGCCGACGAACACTGAAGCTTTCTTT.